The 30 T cell receptor beta chains listed next were all sequenced from one sample in a study of Graves' ophthalmopathy and Graves' hyperthyroidism. RNA transcripts were the source from which TCR beta CDR3 regions were amplified. HTBI primers were employed in first-round RT-PCR, then a second-round multiplex PCR followed. TCRdb passed the multiplex PCR reads through MiXCR, listing each CDR3 protein once. The sample holds roughly 300,000 distinct CDR3 sequences, 15% to 20% seen once. The sequenced sample consisted of peripheral blood. The receptors shown here come from an adult man with Graves' ophthalmopathy.

The V call is TRBV11-1, the J call TRBJ2-2; TRBD2 agrees at 7 bases. The CDR3 extends over 19 amino acids. In germline, CDR1 is SGHAT, CDR2 FQDESV (reference sequence). V lost 0 bases, J lost 0 bases, and 10 bases stayed unmatched. The CDR3 sequence is CASSLARRASGANTGELFF. The CDR3 nucleotides read TGTGCCAGCAGCTTAGCCCGGCGGGCTAGCGGAGCGAACACCGGGGAGCTGTTTTTT.

This clonotype has a count of ten or more. The chain links TRBV10-2 to TRBJ2-1, with 9 nucleotides matching TRBD2. In germline, CDR1 is WSHSY, CDR2 SAAADI. The J segment lost 9 bases and the V segment lost 7 bases, leaving 7 bases of the junction unmatched. The CDR3 is 13 residues long. The CDR3 DNA is TGCGCCAGCACTATGCGGGAGGGAGGTGAGCAGTTCTTC. Its protein is CASTMREGGEQFF.

This clonotype was found many times. V and J are TRBV12-3 or TRBV12-4 and TRBJ1-1, with a weak D call TRBD1 (5 bases). V lost 5 bases and J lost 7, with 17 bases in between. This CDR3 is 14 amino acids long. The CDR3 loop reads CASSPQGGVSEAFF. The CDR3 region has the DNA TGTGCCAGCAGTCCCCAAGGAGGGGTTAGTGAAGCTTTCTTT.

Ten or more counts support this clonotype. This chain joins TRBV11-2 and TRBJ1-5; 9 bases map to TRBD1. The germline CDR1 and CDR2 sequences are SGHAT and FQNNGV. The V segment lost 5 bases and the J segment 6 bases; nucleotides outside the gene matches: 8. This CDR3 has 15 amino acids. The CDR3 bases are TGTGCCAGCAGCGCAGGGACAGGGTATACTCAGCCCCAGCATTTT. Translating it yields CASSAGTGYTQPQHF.

This clonotype was picked up many times. This chain connects TRBV11-2 to TRBJ2-5; D call uncertain. Trimming removed 2 bases from V and 5 bases from J, with 15 bases in between. CDR1 SGHAT and CDR2 FQNNGV come from the germline V gene. The CDR3 is made up of 15 amino acids. The CDR3 DNA reads as TGTGCCAGCAGCTTAATTTCCGGGTTGGGGGAGACCCAGTACTTC. Its translation is CASSLISGLGETQYF.

In this sample, this clonotype turned up many times. The chain is built from TRBV5-1 and TRBJ1-1, with D uncertain. There are 15 residues in the CDR3. The germline V and J ends were trimmed by 0 bases and 2 bases, with 11 bases remaining between them. Germline CDR1 and CDR2: SGHRS and YFSETQ. The CDR3 DNA sequence: TGCGCCAGCAGCTTGGTAGGCCAGCCTAACACTGAAGCTTTCTTT. Encoded protein: CASSLVGQPNTEAFF.

The table lists this clonotype with many counts. The V and J genes are TRBV28 and TRBJ1-2; D is uncertain. CDR3 length: 13 amino acids. The V end lost 3 bases, the J end lost 4 bases, and 9 bases lay between the germline ends. Germline V CDR1 and CDR2: MDHEN, SYDVKM. The CDR3 DNA reads as TGTGCCAGCAGTTTTGGCATTAGCTATGGCTACACCTTC. Amino acid sequence: CASSFGISYGYTF.

This clonotype was counted at least ten times. The V gene is TRBV7-2, the J gene TRBJ2-7; 7 nucleotides line up with TRBD1. This CDR3 is 14 amino acids long. Germline CDR1 and CDR2: SGHTA and FQGNSA. Trimming removed 4 bases from V and 0 bases from J; junction bases left unmatched: 3. CDR3 protein: CASSSTGISYEQYF. CDR3 bases: TGTGCCAGCAGCTCGACAGGGATCTCCTACGAGCAGTACTTC.

This clonotype was counted many times. The chain couples TRBV20-1 to TRBJ2-5, with TRBD2 matching 9 bases. Germline loops: CDR1 DFQATT, CDR2 SNEGSKA (reference sequence). V was clipped by 5 bases and J by 4 bases; unmatched bases: 8. This CDR3 is built from 14 residues. CDR3 sequence: CSAWRAGGSETQYF. Here the CDR3 DNA reads TGCAGTGCTTGGAGAGCGGGAGGCTCAGAGACCCAGTACTTC.

This clonotype was observed at least ten times. The chain links TRBV11-2 to TRBJ1-2; tentative D call: TRBD1 (5 bases). The CDR3 has 17 amino acids. Germline V gene lookup returns CDR1 SGHAT and CDR2 FQNNGV. V was cut by 1 base and J by 2 bases, with 17 bases left in between. The CDR3 DNA reads as TGTGCCAGCAGCTTAGTATCCGGACAAATGGCGAACTATGGCTACACCTTC. This codes for CASSLVSGQMANYGYTF.

This clonotype was seen ten or more times. The J gene is TRBJ2-7, the V gene TRBV6-2 or TRBV6-3; TRBD1 aligns across 9 bases. This CDR3 contains 12 residues. Looked up from germline, CDR1 is MNHEY and CDR2 is SVGEGT. The trim removed 10 bases at V and 9 bases at J, leaving 10 bases unmatched. The CDR3: CATSGQGRVQYF. In nucleotides, the CDR3 is TGTGCCACCTCGGGACAGGGTAGGGTGCAGTACTTC.

At least ten counts were recorded for this clonotype. This chain uses TRBV19 with TRBJ1-1; no clear D gene. Germline values: CDR1 LNHDA, CDR2 SQIVND (reference sequence). V dropped 3 bases and J dropped 5 bases, with 13 bases sitting between them. This CDR3 has 14 residues. Here the CDR3 reads CASSIREGITEAFF. CDR3 nucleotide sequence: TGTGCCAGTAGTATCCGGGAAGGAATAACTGAAGCTTTCTTT.

This chain joins TRBV28 and TRBJ2-4, with a weak D call TRBD1 (5 bases). The ends were cut back, 5 bases at V and 0 bases at J, with 17 bases in the middle. Germline V CDR1 and CDR2: MDHEN, SYDVKM. The CDR3 length is 17 residues. CDR3: CASSRQSGGPAKNIQYF. The CDR3 nucleotides are TGTGCCAGCAGTCGACAGTCTGGCGGCCCAGCCAAAAACATTCAGTACTTC.

This clonotype was counted ten times or more. V is TRBV7-2 and J is TRBJ1-3, with a possible D match to TRBD1 (5 bases). V lost 8 bases, J lost 6 bases, and 20 bases lay in between. This CDR3 is 15 amino acids long. The V gene's germline CDR1 is SGHTA and CDR2 FQGNSA. CDR3 nucleotides: TGTGCCAGCTCCCGGGGGAGTTCCGCTATAAACACCATATATTTT. Amino acid sequence: CASSRGSSAINTIYF.

This clonotype has a count of ten or more. DNA of the CDR3: TGCAGCGTTGAAGTCGGGGCTGGCTACACCTTC. This translates into CSVEVGAGYTF. V gene TRBV29-1 combines with J gene TRBJ1-2; D is possibly TRBD1 (5 bases). The CDR3 extends over 11 amino acids. CDR1 and CDR2 (germline): SQVTM, ANQGSEA. Trimming removed 1 base from V and 7 bases from J, with 7 bases in between.

The chain links TRBV30 to TRBJ1-1, with 7 bases matching TRBD1. CDR3 length equals 12 residues. The V gene's germline CDR1 is GTSNPN and CDR2 SVGIG (reference sequence). The V gene end was trimmed by 8 bases and the J gene end by 1 base; junction bases not matched to a gene: 4. The CDR3 sequence is CAIDRANTEAFF. The CDR3 nucleotides read TGTGCCATCGACAGGGCGAACACTGAAGCTTTCTTT. The whole variable domain, remainder taken from reference TRBV30 and TRBJ1-1, is SQTIHQWPATLVQPVGSPLSLECTVEGTSNPNLYWYRQAAGRGLQLLFYSVGIGQISSEVPQNLSASRPQDRQFILSSKKLLLSDSGFYLCAIDRANTEAFFGQGTRLTVV.

Many counts were recorded for this clonotype. The rearrangement uses TRBV20-1 and TRBJ2-7; 7 nucleotides match TRBD1. The germline CDR1 and CDR2 sequences are DFQATT and SNEGSKA (reference sequence). Losses at the gene ends were 1 base for V and 3 bases for J; bases not matched to a gene: 6. The CDR3 spans 14 residues. This chain's CDR3 is CSARGQGENYEQYF. The DNA for the CDR3 is TGCAGTGCTAGAGGACAGGGAGAGAACTACGAGCAGTACTTC.

At least ten counts were recorded for this clonotype. The V gene is TRBV18, the J gene TRBJ2-7, with D perhaps TRBD2 (5 bases). V lost 3 bases, J lost 0 bases, and 12 bases lay in between. Germline CDR1 is KGHSH and CDR2 is LQKENI. This CDR3 has 15 residues. The CDR3 reads CASSPGAQSSYEQYF. CDR3 nucleotide sequence: TGTGCCAGCTCACCGGGAGCACAGAGCTCCTACGAGCAGTACTTC. Using reference TRBV18 and TRBJ2-7 for the parts outside the CDR3, the full variable domain is NAGVMQNPRHLVRRRGQEARLRCSPMKGHSHVYWYRQLPEEGLKFMVYLQKENIIDESGMPKERFSAEFPKEGPSILRIQQVVRGDSAAYFCASSPGAQSSYEQYFGPGTRLTVT.

The table lists this clonotype with many counts. The V call is TRBV7-2, the J call TRBJ2-5; D is unclear. CDR1 SGHTA and CDR2 FQGNSA come from the germline V gene. V lost 6 bases and J lost 4, with 6 bases in between. This CDR3 is built from 11 residues. CDR3 residues: CASRVGETQYF. Written as DNA, the CDR3 is TGTGCCAGCAGGGTCGGAGAGACCCAGTACTTC.

This clonotype was observed many times. V is TRBV9 and J is TRBJ2-6; 10 bases are a match to TRBD1. CDR1 is SGDLS, CDR2 YYNGEE, per germline. The length of the CDR3 is 16 residues. V lost 4 bases, J lost 1 base, and 2 bases stayed unmatched. The CDR3 DNA reads as TGTGCCAGCAGCTCGGGACAGGGGTCTGGGGCCAACGTCCTGACTTTC. Translated, it gives CASSSGQGSGANVLTF.

This clonotype was detected ten times or more. This chain uses TRBV11-2 with TRBJ2-7, with D uncertain. CDR1 and CDR2 from the germline V gene are SGHAT and FQNNGV. The V end lost 2 bases, the J end lost 2 bases, and 7 bases lay between the germline ends. The CDR3 covers 13 residues. The CDR3, as DNA: TGTGCCAGCAGCTTATTGGCAGCCTACGAGCAGTACTTC. Translating it yields CASSLLAAYEQYF.

This clonotype came up many times. V is TRBV6-2 or TRBV6-3 and J is TRBJ1-5; weak D call: TRBD1 (6 bases). Germline V gene sequence: CDR1 MNHEY, CDR2 SVGEGT. The V gene lost 0 bases and the J gene lost 0 bases, with 21 bases spanning the gap. The CDR3 spans 20 residues. The CDR3 DNA reads as TGTGCCAGCAGTTACTCGACCTTGTCCCCGGGACATTATAGCAATCAGCCCCAGCATTTT. Translated: CASSYSTLSPGHYSNQPQHF.

This clonotype was detected ten times or more. CDR3 DNA: TGCAGTGCTAGTCAGGCCTACGAGCAGTACTTC. Its protein product is CSASQAYEQYF. The chain joins TRBV20-1 to TRBJ2-7; D is ambiguous. Trimming stripped 3 bases from V and 2 bases from J, with 5 bases between. The CDR3 consists of 11 residues. The germline V gene has CDR1 DFQATT and CDR2 SNEGSKA (reference sequence).

This clonotype was counted ten times or more. The CDR3 here is CASRTRSSGANVLTF. CDR3 nucleotide sequence: TGTGCCTCTAGGACAAGGAGCTCTGGGGCCAACGTCCTGACTTTC. V gene TRBV10-3 combines with J gene TRBJ2-6, with D maybe TRBD1 (5 bases). The germline gives CDR1 ENHRY, CDR2 SYGVKD. Trimming shortened V by 11 bases and J by 0 bases, and 14 bases separated the two germline ends. The CDR3 covers 15 residues.

At least ten counts were recorded for this clonotype. The rearrangement joins TRBV30 to TRBJ1-5, with no clear D. This CDR3 has 14 amino acids. Germline loops: CDR1 GTSNPN, CDR2 SVGIG (reference sequence). V was cut by 4 bases and J by 0 bases, with 10 bases left in between. Written as DNA, the CDR3 is TGTGCCTGGAATCCCGGGAATAGCAATCAGCCCCAGCATTTT. Translation gives CAWNPGNSNQPQHF.

Note on this clonotype: Its ends do not fully match the called genes, so a read error is possible. The chain carries TRBV20-1 and TRBJ1-2, with a tentative D call TRBD1 (5 bases). There are 12 residues in the CDR3. Germline V CDR1 and CDR2: DFQATT, SNEGSKA (reference sequence). The CDR3 DNA sequence: TGCAGTGCTAGACTCCAGGGAGGTGGCTACGCCTTC. It encodes CSARLQGGGYAF.

There are a few counts of this clonotype. The gene calls are TRBV6-1 and TRBJ2-2, with 10 bases that match TRBD2. Germline lookup yields CDR1 MNHNS and CDR2 SASEGT. V dropped 7 bases and J dropped 6; count of bases not matched to a gene: 2. The CDR3 has 13 residues. CDR3 loop: CASTSGRAGELFF. For the CDR3, the DNA is TGTGCCAGCACCAGCGGGAGGGCCGGGGAGCTGTTTTTT.

This clonotype appeared many times. The chain has TRBV27 and TRBJ2-5; 7 bases map to TRBD2. The CDR3 has 13 residues. With 7 bases clipped from V and 1 base from J, the junction kept 3 bases outside the gene matches. Germline V gene sequence: CDR1 MNHEY, CDR2 SMNVEV (reference sequence). CDR3 region: CASKRTSQETQYF. The CDR3 DNA follows: TGTGCCAGCAAGAGGACTAGCCAAGAGACCCAGTACTTC.

Turning to this clonotype: A much more abundant neighbour one base away suggests this may be a read error. This chain links TRBV3-1 with TRBJ2-2, with D perhaps TRBD2 (5 bases). The CDR3 loop spans 15 amino acids. Germline lookup yields CDR1 LGHDT and CDR2 YNNKEL (reference sequence). The DNA for the CDR3 is TGTGCCAGCAGCCAAAGGGCATCGGGCGCCGGGGAGCTGCTTTTT. Amino acids: CASSQRASGAGELLF. The full variable domain, with the rest looked up from reference TRBV3-1 and TRBJ2-2, is DTAVSQTPKYLVTQMGNDKSIKCEQNLGHDTMYWYKQDSKKFLKIMFSYNNKELIINETVPNRFSPKSPDKAHLNLHINSLELGDSAVYFCASSQRASGAGELLFGEGSRLTVL.

This chain links TRBV9 with TRBJ1-2; D unresolved. The V gene's germline CDR1 is SGDLS and CDR2 YYNGEE. V lost 6 bases, J lost 4 bases, and 1 base lay in between. The CDR3 runs 9 residues. CDR3 nucleotides: TGTGCCAGCATCTATGGCTACACCTTC. This sequence encodes CASIYGYTF.